Below are 3 T cell receptor beta chains sequenced from a single sample in a study of T cells in women clearing cervical HPV infection. Repertoires were generated with immunoSEQ multiplex PCR, while TCRdb's copy carries only in-frame clones and drops some. In all, the sample yields tens of thousands of clones. Specimen: blood buffy coat. The receptors derive from a woman aged 18 to 75 with a cervical HPV16 infection that either progressed to CIN3+ or cleared (not recorded which).

The CDR3 spells CASAQSGQVNEQFF. The CDR3 DNA, read in part, is TGTGCCAGCGCCCAATCGGGACAGGTGAATGAG. The rearrangement links TRBV18 to TRBJ2-1, with 8 bases identical to TRBD1. With the read ending 3 residues before the CDR3 end, the germline J gene is used to fill in that end. The germline V gene has CDR1 KGHSH and CDR2 LQKENI. The CDR3 has 14 amino acids. Unmatched junction bases numbered 10, after V lost 8 bases and J lost 7 bases.

Note on this clone: The CDR3 end is not reached by the read, which stops 3 residues before it; the germline J gene fills it in. The V and J genes are TRBV6-7 and TRBJ1-3; D ambiguous. TRBV6-7 has ORF status, its function being uncertain. V lost 7 bases and J 5 bases, leaving 18 bases between the germline ends. The CDR3 has 15 amino acids. CDR3 protein: CASKKGPFYRNTIYF. The CDR3 DNA, read in part, is TGTGCCAGCAAAAAGGGCCCTTTCTATAGAAACACC.

On this clone itself: Coverage ceases 3 residues before the CDR3 finishes, and the germline J gene fills in the end. The chain has TRBV10-3 and TRBJ2-3, with 7 positions matching TRBD1. In germline, CDR1 is ENHRY, CDR2 SYGVKD. The CDR3 runs 15 residues. The CDR3 sequence: CAISEGPGQQETQYF. The sequenced CDR3 bases are TGTGCCATCAGTGAGGGGCCGGGACAGCAAGAGACG.